Described below is a single T cell receptor (beta chain) sequence and its context. The table lists this clonotype with many counts. What this receptor recognizes is not known. One base away there is no much larger clone; base qualities are not given. The data belong to a study of T-cell reconstitution after alpha-beta-depleted transplantation in children (dated by TCRdb to about 2016). In terms of the full investigation: Using TCR repertoire profiling, the study followed T-cell immune reconstitution in a quantitative way in children after TCRalphabeta/CD19-depleted allogeneic hematopoietic cell transplantation. Results the study describes overall, beyond this receptor: In some patients, the high TCRbeta diversity seen at day 60 was put down to recipient T cells and intrathymic progenitors that had survived conditioning. The apparently early alphabetaT-cell count recovery about two months after transplant was reportedly dependent on only several hundred rapidly expanded clones derived from non-depleted graft cells. Over subsequent months, a decline in hyperexpanded clone frequencies was noted, and after one year, T-cell counts and TCRbeta diversity were mostly ascribed to newly produced T cells.

The method was PCR. TCRdb records Illumina HiSeq 2500 as the sequencer. TCR libraries were prepared with molecular barcoding, using unique molecular identifiers to normalize TCRbeta repertoire quantification. TCRdb cleaned the public reads at Q25 with fastp, built clones with MiXCR and kept in-frame beta chains. When rows share a CDR3 protein, they turn into one entry using the most common DNA and genes. Counted in this sample were about 170,000 distinct CDR3 sequences; around 10% of them appeared once. Over 10% of the sample belongs to the ten largest clones. Reading from cysteine to phenylalanine, the CDR3 counts 15 amino acids. The read is trimmed to its CDR3 DNA, 45 bases read in frame from base 1. V and J are truncated by 6 bases and 2 bases respectively, leaving an intervening sequence of 15 bases. According to the study, the label for this sample's treatment or condition signals: allogeneic hematopoietic cell transplantation with graft depleted of TCRalphabeta T cells and CD19 B cells. TCRalphabeta/CD19-depleted allogeneic hematopoietic cell grafts were given to the transplant recipients, all of whom were children.

Recombination connected TRBV12-3 or TRBV12-4 to TRBJ2-3; a weak D assignment points to TRBD1 (5 bases agree). This material consisted of PBMCs, taken before TCRalphabeta/CD19-depleted stem cell transplant. The sequence derives from a boy younger than 10 with acute myeloid leukemia, due to receive a stem cell transplant. The nucleotides are TGTGCCAGCAGGCCTCATGAAGGGGACACAGATACGCAGTATTTT. It codes for CASRPHEGDTDTQYF.